This TCR beta chain was sequenced in a study of HIV-infected patients and healthy controls. TCRdb re-derived calls from the 5' RACE reads in MiXCR, one entry per CDR3 protein. The sample has roughly 68,000 distinct CDR3 sequences; 15% to 20% are singletons. The table lists this clonotype with many counts. The CDR3 runs 14 residues. Trimming took 4 bases from V and 7 from J, leaving 14 bases between them. CDR1 LGHDT and CDR2 YNNKEL come from the germline V gene (reference sequence). Sequencing was performed on CD4+ T cells from blood. The J gene is TRBJ1-5, the V gene TRBV3-1; maybe TRBD1 (6 bases). This sequence was found in a human donor in good health. The CDR3 reads CASSRDTFHQPQHF. As DNA, the CDR3 is TGTGCCAGCAGCCGGGACACCTTCCACCAGCCCCAGCATTTT.